Presented here are 27 T cell receptor beta chains from one specimen sequenced in a study of CD8 T cells in acute hepatitis C reinfection. Measured with immunoSEQ multiplex PCR; TCRdb has only the in-frame clones, and not every one. The data show over 35,000 clones, more than 75% seen once. Sample time point: naive CD8 control sorted from an acute-time-point sample. The sample comprised naive CD8+ T cells from PBMCs. All receptors come from a man younger than 45 with chronic hepatitis C.

V gene TRBV7-6 combines with J gene TRBJ2-2; 13 bases match TRBD2. V shed 1 base and J 6 bases; nucleotides not matched to a gene: 5. CDR3 length: 17 amino acids. Germline V lookup: CDR1 SGHVS, CDR2 FNYEAQ. The CDR3 spells CASSLGLAGGPSGELFF. The CDR3, as DNA: TGTGCCAGCAGCTTAGGACTAGCGGGAGGACCTTCCGGGGAGCTGTTTTTT. Full variable domain (missing parts from reference TRBV7-6 and TRBJ2-2): GAGVSQSPRYKVTKRGQDVALRCDPISGHVSLYWYRQALGQGPEFLTYFNYEAQQDKSGLPNDRFSAERPEGSISTLTIQRTEQRDSAMYRCASSLGLAGGPSGELFFGEGSRLTVL.

CDR3 nucleotides: TGTGCCAGCAGTTTTGGGAACAATGAGCAGTTCTTC. Protein sequence: CASSFGNNEQFF. The V call is TRBV28, the J call TRBJ2-1; D remains unclear. The CDR3 consists of 12 residues. The V gene's germline CDR1 is MDHEN and CDR2 SYDVKM. V was trimmed by 3 bases and J by 5 bases, leaving 5 bases between them.

The chain couples TRBV27 to TRBJ1-6, with TRBD1 matching 7 bases. From germline, CDR1 is MNHEY and CDR2 SMNVEV (reference sequence). V gave up 2 bases and J gave up 6 bases; unmatched junction bases: 4. The CDR3 extends over 15 amino acids. The CDR3 bases are TGTGCCAGCAGTTTAAAGGGGGCGGTTAATTCACCCCTCCACTTT. It codes for CASSLKGAVNSPLHF.

This chain joins TRBV5-6 and TRBJ1-1; D is undetermined. CDR1 is SGHDT, CDR2 YYEEEE, per germline. The V gene lost 4 bases and the J gene lost 2 bases, with 9 bases spanning the gap. The CDR3 consists of 13 residues. In nucleotides, the CDR3 is TGTGCCAGCAGCCGCGGTTCTAACACTGAAGCTTTCTTT. It specifies CASSRGSNTEAFF.

The rearrangement joins TRBV9 to TRBJ1-1; 9 positions match TRBD1. Trimming removed 3 bases from V and 6 bases from J; junction bases left unmatched: 9. The CDR3 consists of 15 residues. Germline V gene sequence: CDR1 SGDLS, CDR2 YYNGEE. CDR3 sequence: CASSDTGTGFAEAFF. CDR3 sequence (DNA): TGTGCCAGCAGCGATACCGGGACAGGGTTCGCTGAAGCTTTCTTT.

The chain joins TRBV19 to TRBJ2-2; D call uncertain. Germline V CDR1 and CDR2: LNHDA, SQIVND (reference sequence). The CDR3 is 14 residues long. V was cut by 7 bases and J by 0 bases, with 9 bases left in between. CDR3 sequence (DNA): TGTGCCAGTAACACCCAGCCGAACACCGGGGAGCTGTTTTTT. As protein: CASNTQPNTGELFF.

This chain joins TRBV11-1 and TRBJ2-1; TRBD2 agrees at 7 bases. Germline CDR1 reads SGHAT; CDR2 reads FQDESV (reference sequence). J gave up 4 bases and V 1 base, and 4 bases lay outside the gene matches. The length of the CDR3 is 15 residues. In nucleotides, the CDR3 is TGTGCCAGCAGCTTAGGTCTAGCGGATTACAATGAGCAGTTCTTC. Translation: CASSLGLADYNEQFF.

This clone was recorded only once. The V call is TRBV7-8, the J call TRBJ2-7, with 10 bases identical to TRBD1. The junction had 9 bases not matched to a gene; V was cut back by 5 bases and J by 5 bases. Germline V lookup: CDR1 SGHVS, CDR2 FQNEAQ. This CDR3 contains 15 residues. The CDR3 bases are TGTGCCAGCAGCCCCTGGGACAGGGGAACCCACGAGCAGTACTTC. It yields the protein CASSPWDRGTHEQYF.

This chain's CDR3 is CASSLGTGFYEQYF. DNA of the CDR3: TGTGCCAGCAGTTTAGGGACAGGGTTCTACGAGCAGTACTTC. The J gene is TRBJ2-7, the V gene TRBV27; 9 bases line up with TRBD1. This CDR3 is built from 14 residues. With 2 bases clipped from V and 3 bases from J, the junction kept 2 bases outside the gene matches. Germline V lookup: CDR1 MNHEY, CDR2 SMNVEV (reference sequence).

This chain links TRBV6-4 with TRBJ2-2; D is unclear. Germline V CDR1 and CDR2: MRHNA, SNTAGT. The CDR3 consists of 11 residues. Trimming took off 4 bases at V and 7 bases at J, with 4 bases between the two ends. The CDR3 DNA follows: TGTGCCAGCAGTGGAGGCGGGGAGCTGTTTTTT. Amino acid sequence: CASSGGGELFF.

The chain links TRBV5-4 to TRBJ2-3, with TRBD2 as a possible D gene (5 bases). The V end lost 4 bases, the J end lost 4 bases, and 7 bases lay between the germline ends. This CDR3 has 12 residues. Germline V CDR1 and CDR2: SGHNT, YYREEE (reference sequence). This chain's CDR3 is CASSEGSDTQYF. Written as DNA, the CDR3 is TGTGCCAGCAGCGAGGGCTCAGATACGCAGTATTTT.

To note about this clone: Germline is not matched at one junction end, which may reflect a read error. The rearrangement uses TRBV19 and TRBJ2-3; D gene ambiguous. The germline CDR1 and CDR2 sequences are LNHDA and SQIVND (reference sequence). The CDR3 length is 13 residues. The CDR3 reads CANSIIFPDTQYF. CDR3 nucleotide sequence: TGTGCCAATAGTATTATTTTCCCTGATACGCAGTATTTT. The variable domain in full, completed from reference TRBV19 and TRBJ2-3, reads DGGITQSPKYLFRKEGQNVTLSCEQNLNHDAMYWYRQDPGQGLRLIYYSQIVNDFQKGDIAEGYSVSREKKESFPLTVTSAQKNPTAFYLCANSIIFPDTQYFGPGTRLTVL.

The chain employs TRBV5-4 and TRBJ2-2; D is undetermined. The CDR3 sequence is 12 residues long. V gave up 5 bases and J gave up 6 bases, with 8 bases separating them. CDR1 and CDR2 (germline): SGHNT, YYREEE (reference sequence). CDR3 loop: CASSGGAGELFF. CDR3 in DNA: TGTGCCAGCAGTGGTGGGGCCGGGGAGCTGTTTTTT.

This chain links TRBV27 with TRBJ2-1, with D uncertain. Germline V gene data show CDR1 as MNHEY and CDR2 as SMNVEV (reference sequence). V lost 0 bases and J 8 bases, leaving 8 bases between the germline ends. This CDR3 is 13 amino acids long. CDR3 in amino acids: CASSLSSHYEQFF. CDR3 DNA sequence: TGTGCCAGCAGTTTATCGTCCCACTATGAGCAGTTCTTC.

V is TRBV27 and J is TRBJ2-1; D ambiguous. This CDR3 is 14 amino acids long. Trimming removed 3 bases from V and 8 bases from J, with 14 bases in between. Germline CDR1 is MNHEY and CDR2 is SMNVEV (reference sequence). The CDR3 here is CASSFKRVGDEQFF. The DNA for the CDR3 is TGTGCCAGCAGTTTTAAAAGGGTTGGTGATGAGCAGTTCTTC.

This chain uses TRBV29-1 with TRBJ1-1; D unresolved. The CDR3 spans 15 residues. Deletions cut 1 base from V and 1 base from J, with 13 bases between. Germline CDR1 reads SQVTM; CDR2 reads ANQGSEA. The CDR3 reads CSVEGVLEGNTEAFF. In DNA form, the CDR3 reads TGCAGCGTTGAAGGGGTCCTCGAAGGGAACACTGAAGCTTTCTTT. The full variable domain, with the rest looked up from reference TRBV29-1 and TRBJ1-1, is SAVISQKPSRDICQRGTSLTIQCQVDSQVTMMFWYRQQPGQSLTLIATANQGSEATYESGFVIDKFPISRPNLTFSTLTVSNMSPEDSSIYLCSVEGVLEGNTEAFFGQGTRLTVV.

For this clone: The junction differs from germline at one of its ends, possibly a read error. The chain combines TRBV4-1 with TRBJ2-7, with TRBD1 identical over 10 bases. CDR1 is MGHRA, CDR2 YSYEKL, per germline. CDR3 length: 13 residues. The CDR3 is CASSQRPGTGDDF. The DNA of the CDR3 is TGCGCCAGCAGCCAACGCCCCGGGACAGGGGACGACTTC.

CDR3 nucleotide sequence: TGTGCCAGCAGCCCTGGGACTAGCGGGAGTATCAAGACCCAGTACTTC. The encoded protein is CASSPGTSGSIKTQYF. This chain joins TRBV28 and TRBJ2-5, with 14 bases matching TRBD2. The V gene's germline CDR1 is MDHEN and CDR2 SYDVKM. V shed 6 bases and J 6 bases; nucleotides not matched to a gene: 9. CDR3 length equals 16 residues.

The chain is built from TRBV27 and TRBJ2-7; a weak D match, TRBD2 (6 bases). Trimming pared 2 bases from V and 2 bases from J, leaving 10 bases between. Germline V gene data show CDR1 as MNHEY and CDR2 as SMNVEV (reference sequence). This CDR3 comprises 14 residues. In DNA form, the CDR3 reads TGTGCCAGCAGTTTAGTGGGAGGCACCTACGAGCAGTACTTC. Amino acid sequence: CASSLVGGTYEQYF.

This chain connects TRBV5-6 to TRBJ1-2; D is perhaps TRBD1 (6 bases). V lost 5 bases and J lost 4, with 15 bases in between. The CDR3 consists of 14 residues. Per the germline V gene, CDR1 is SGHDT and CDR2 is YYEEEE. The CDR3 loop reads CASSKGGSVYGYTF. The CDR3 DNA reads TGTGCCAGCAGTAAGGGGGGATCTGTCTATGGCTACACCTTC.

The chain is built from TRBV5-1 and TRBJ2-2, with 7 bases aligning to TRBD1. V gave up 0 bases and J gave up 0 bases; unmatched junction bases: 5. CDR1 SGHRS and CDR2 YFSETQ come from the germline V gene. The length of the CDR3 is 17 residues. The CDR3 DNA follows: TGCGCCAGCAGCTTGGGCCTACAGGGGACGAACACCGGGGAGCTGTTTTTT. It encodes CASSLGLQGTNTGELFF. Complete variable domain (other parts from reference TRBV5-1 and TRBJ2-2): KAGVTQTPRYLIKTRGQQVTLSCSPISGHRSVSWYQQTPGQGLQFLFEYFSETQRNKGNFPGRFSGRQFSNSRSEMNVSTLELGDSALYLCASSLGLQGTNTGELFFGEGSRLTVL.

The chain couples TRBV10-3 to TRBJ2-5; tentatively, D is TRBD2 (7 bases). This CDR3 contains 14 residues. V shed 7 bases and J shed 0 bases, with 12 bases lying between them. CDR1 ENHRY and CDR2 SYGVKD come from the germline V gene. The CDR3 DNA sequence: TGTGCCATCAAGGGGGGGCAGTACCAAGAGACCCAGTACTTC. It encodes CAIKGGQYQETQYF.

The rearrangement joins TRBV5-1 to TRBJ2-1; TRBD2 agrees at 8 bases. Per germline, CDR1 SGHRS and CDR2 YFSETQ. V lost 0 bases to trimming and J lost 10 bases; unmatched junction nucleotides: 9. The CDR3 totals 15 residues. The CDR3 loop reads CASSLGSGMGLEQFF. CDR3 DNA: TGCGCCAGCAGCTTGGGTAGCGGGATGGGATTAGAGCAGTTCTTC.

This clone has a handful of counts. CDR3: CASSMSVEAFF. The CDR3 DNA reads TGTGCCAGTAGTATGAGTGTTGAAGCTTTCTTT. This sequence joins TRBV19 and TRBJ1-1, with unresolved D. This CDR3 has 11 residues. V lost 3 bases to trimming and J lost 7 bases, with 6 bases between them. Germline lookup yields CDR1 LNHDA and CDR2 SQIVND (reference sequence).

This chain joins TRBV7-9 and TRBJ1-1; no firm D call. This CDR3 has 13 residues. The V and J ends lost 5 bases and 1 base respectively, with 8 bases between them. Germline loops: CDR1 SEHNR, CDR2 FQNEAQ (reference sequence). CDR3 in DNA: TGTGCCAGCAGCGATACCACGAACACTGAAGCTTTCTTT. Protein product: CASSDTTNTEAFF.

V gene TRBV7-8 combines with J gene TRBJ2-3, with 7 nucleotides matching TRBD1. This CDR3 is built from 16 residues. Trimming took 5 bases from V and 7 from J; bases not matched to a gene: 15. Germline values: CDR1 SGHVS, CDR2 FQNEAQ. The CDR3 reads CASSPPRTGFSYTQYF. CDR3 nucleotide sequence: TGTGCCAGCAGCCCCCCCCGGACAGGTTTTTCATATACGCAGTATTTT.

The chain joins TRBV13 to TRBJ2-7, with 7 bases matching TRBD1. This CDR3 is 13 amino acids long. The V segment lost 5 bases and the J segment 1 base; nucleotides outside the gene matches: 2. Germline lookup yields CDR1 PRHDT and CDR2 FYEKMQ (reference sequence). This CDR3 is CASSVGQSYEQYF. Here the CDR3 DNA reads TGTGCCAGCAGCGTGGGACAGTCCTACGAGCAGTACTTC.